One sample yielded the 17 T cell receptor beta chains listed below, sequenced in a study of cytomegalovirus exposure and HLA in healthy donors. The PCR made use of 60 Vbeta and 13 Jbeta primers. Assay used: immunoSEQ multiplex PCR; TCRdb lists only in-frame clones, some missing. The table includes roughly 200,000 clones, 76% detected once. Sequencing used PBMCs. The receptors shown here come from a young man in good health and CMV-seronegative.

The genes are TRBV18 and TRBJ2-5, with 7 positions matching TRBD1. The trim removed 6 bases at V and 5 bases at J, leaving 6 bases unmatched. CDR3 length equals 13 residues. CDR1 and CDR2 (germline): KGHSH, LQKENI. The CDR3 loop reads CASSPTGEETQYF. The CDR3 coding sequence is TGTGCCAGCTCCCCCACAGGGGAGGAGACCCAGTACTTC.

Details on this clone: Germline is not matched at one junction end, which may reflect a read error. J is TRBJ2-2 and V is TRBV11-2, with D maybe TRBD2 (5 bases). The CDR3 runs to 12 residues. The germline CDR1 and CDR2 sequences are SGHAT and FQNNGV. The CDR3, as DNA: TGTGCCAGCAGATTAGGAGGCGGGGAGCTGTTTTTT. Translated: CASRLGGGELFF.

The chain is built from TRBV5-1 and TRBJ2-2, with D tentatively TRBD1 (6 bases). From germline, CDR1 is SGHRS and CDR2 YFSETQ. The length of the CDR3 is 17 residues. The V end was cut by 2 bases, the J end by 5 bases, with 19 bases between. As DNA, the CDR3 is TGCGCCAGCAGCTTTCCTCCTCGGACAGCAGAGACCGGGGAGCTGTTTTTT. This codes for CASSFPPRTAETGELFF.

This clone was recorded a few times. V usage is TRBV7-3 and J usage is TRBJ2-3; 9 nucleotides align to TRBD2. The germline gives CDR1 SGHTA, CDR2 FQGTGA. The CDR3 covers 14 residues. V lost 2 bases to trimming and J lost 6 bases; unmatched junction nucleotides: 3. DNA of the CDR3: TGTGCCAGCAGCTTAGCCGGGACTAGCGATACGCAGTATTTT. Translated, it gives CASSLAGTSDTQYF.

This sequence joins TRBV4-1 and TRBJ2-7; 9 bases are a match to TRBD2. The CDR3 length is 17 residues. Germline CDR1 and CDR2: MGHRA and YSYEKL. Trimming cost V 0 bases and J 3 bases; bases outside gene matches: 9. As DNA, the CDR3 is TGCGCCAGCAGCCAAGATCGGGTGGCGGGAGGGCTCTACGAGCAGTACTTC. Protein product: CASSQDRVAGGLYEQYF.

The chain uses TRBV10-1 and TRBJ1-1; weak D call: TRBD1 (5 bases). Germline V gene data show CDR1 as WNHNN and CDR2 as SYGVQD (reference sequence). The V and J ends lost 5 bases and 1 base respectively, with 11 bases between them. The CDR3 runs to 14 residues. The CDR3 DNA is TGCGCCAGCAGTAGAGGCGGGGGGAACACTGAAGCTTTCTTT. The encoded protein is CASSRGGGNTEAFF.

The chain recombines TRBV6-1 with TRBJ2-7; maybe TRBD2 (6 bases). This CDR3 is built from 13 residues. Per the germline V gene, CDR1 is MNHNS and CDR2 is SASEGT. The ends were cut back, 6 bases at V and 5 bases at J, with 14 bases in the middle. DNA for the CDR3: TGTGCCAGCAGATCTGGACTAAACCACGAGCAGTACTTC. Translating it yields CASRSGLNHEQYF.

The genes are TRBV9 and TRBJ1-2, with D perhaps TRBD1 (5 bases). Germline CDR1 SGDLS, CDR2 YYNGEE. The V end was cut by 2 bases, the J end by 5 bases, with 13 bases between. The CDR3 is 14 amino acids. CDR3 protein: CASSVGGAGYGYTF. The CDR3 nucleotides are TGTGCCAGCAGCGTGGGAGGGGCTGGGTATGGCTACACCTTC.

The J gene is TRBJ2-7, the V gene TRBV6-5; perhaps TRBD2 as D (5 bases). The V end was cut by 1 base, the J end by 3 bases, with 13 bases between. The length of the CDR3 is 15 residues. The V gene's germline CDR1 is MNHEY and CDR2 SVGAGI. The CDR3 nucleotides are TGTGCCAGCAGTTACTTCAGACGGGGAAGCTACGAGCAGTACTTC. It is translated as CASSYFRRGSYEQYF.

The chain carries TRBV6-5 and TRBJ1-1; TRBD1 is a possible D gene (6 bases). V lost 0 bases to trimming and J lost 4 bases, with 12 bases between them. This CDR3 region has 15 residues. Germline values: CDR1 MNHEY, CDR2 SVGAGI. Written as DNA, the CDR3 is TGTGCCAGCAGTTACTCGAGTGGGGGCTTCACTGAAGCTTTCTTT. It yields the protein CASSYSSGGFTEAFF.

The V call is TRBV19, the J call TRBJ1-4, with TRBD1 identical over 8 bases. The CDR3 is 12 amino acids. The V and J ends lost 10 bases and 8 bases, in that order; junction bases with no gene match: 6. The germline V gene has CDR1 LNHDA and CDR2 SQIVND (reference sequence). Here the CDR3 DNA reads TGTGCCACCTGGGGACAGGCGGAAAAACTGTTTTTT. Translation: CATWGQAEKLFF.

In nucleotides, the CDR3 is TGCGCCAGCAGCTCCACCTCATTAAGGGGGCCTGGCAACGAGCAGTACTTC. It translates to CASSSTSLRGPGNEQYF. The rearrangement links TRBV5-1 to TRBJ2-7, with 7 bases that match TRBD1. The V and J ends lost 3 bases and 5 bases, in that order; junction bases with no gene match: 17. Germline V gene data show CDR1 as SGHRS and CDR2 as YFSETQ. The CDR3 is 17 amino acids. The full variable domain, completed using reference TRBV5-1 and TRBJ2-7, is KAGVTQTPRYLIKTRGQQVTLSCSPISGHRSVSWYQQTPGQGLQFLFEYFSETQRNKGNFPGRFSGRQFSNSRSEMNVSTLELGDSALYLCASSSTSLRGPGNEQYFGPGTRLTVT.

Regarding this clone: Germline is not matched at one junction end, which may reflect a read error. The CDR3: CASSEAIWGQRSF. The CDR3, as DNA: TGTGCCAGCAGTGAAGCAATCTGGGGCCAACGATCCTTT. The J gene is TRBJ1-1, the V gene TRBV6-1; TRBD1 might be the D (5 bases). The CDR3 consists of 13 residues. Germline-derived CDR1 and CDR2 are MNHNS and SASEGT.

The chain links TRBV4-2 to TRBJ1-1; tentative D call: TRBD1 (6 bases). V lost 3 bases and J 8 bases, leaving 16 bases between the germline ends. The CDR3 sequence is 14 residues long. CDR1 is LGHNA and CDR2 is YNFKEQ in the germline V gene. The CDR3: CASSQFGGRTEAFF. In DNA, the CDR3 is TGTGCCAGCAGCCAGTTCGGGGGGCGTACGGAAGCTTTCTTT.

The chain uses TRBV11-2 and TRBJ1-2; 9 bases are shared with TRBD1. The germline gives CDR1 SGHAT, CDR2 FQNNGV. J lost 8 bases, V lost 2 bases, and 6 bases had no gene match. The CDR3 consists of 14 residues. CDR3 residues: CASSLTGGEGGYTF. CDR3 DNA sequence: TGTGCCAGCAGCTTAACAGGGGGCGAGGGGGGCTACACCTTC.

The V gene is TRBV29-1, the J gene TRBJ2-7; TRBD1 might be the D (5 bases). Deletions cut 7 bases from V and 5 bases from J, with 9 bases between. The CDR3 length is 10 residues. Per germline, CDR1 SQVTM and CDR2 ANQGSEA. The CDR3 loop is CSALQDEQYF. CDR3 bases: TGCAGCGCATTACAGGACGAGCAGTACTTC.

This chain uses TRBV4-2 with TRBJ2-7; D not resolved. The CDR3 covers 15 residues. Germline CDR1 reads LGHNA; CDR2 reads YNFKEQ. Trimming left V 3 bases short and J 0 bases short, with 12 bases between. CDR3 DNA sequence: TGTGCCAGCAGCCATGCAAGAGGAGACTCCTACGAGCAGTACTTC. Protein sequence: CASSHARGDSYEQYF.